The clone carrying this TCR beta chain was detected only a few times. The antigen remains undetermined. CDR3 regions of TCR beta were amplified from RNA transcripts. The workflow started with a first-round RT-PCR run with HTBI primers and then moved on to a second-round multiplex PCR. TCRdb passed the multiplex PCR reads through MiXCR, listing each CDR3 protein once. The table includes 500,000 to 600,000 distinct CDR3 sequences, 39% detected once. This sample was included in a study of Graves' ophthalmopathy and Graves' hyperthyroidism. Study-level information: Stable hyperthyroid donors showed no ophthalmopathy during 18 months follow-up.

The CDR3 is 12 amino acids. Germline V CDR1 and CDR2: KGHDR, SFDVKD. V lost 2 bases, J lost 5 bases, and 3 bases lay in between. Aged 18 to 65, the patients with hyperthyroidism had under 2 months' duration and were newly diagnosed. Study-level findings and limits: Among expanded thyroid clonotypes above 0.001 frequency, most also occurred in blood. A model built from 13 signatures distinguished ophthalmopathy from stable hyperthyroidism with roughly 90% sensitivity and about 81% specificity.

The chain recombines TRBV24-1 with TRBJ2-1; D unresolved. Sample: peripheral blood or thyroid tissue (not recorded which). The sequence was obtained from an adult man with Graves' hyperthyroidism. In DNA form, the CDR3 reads TGTGCCACCAGTGATTATCACAATGAGCAGTTCTTC. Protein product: CATSDYHNEQFF.